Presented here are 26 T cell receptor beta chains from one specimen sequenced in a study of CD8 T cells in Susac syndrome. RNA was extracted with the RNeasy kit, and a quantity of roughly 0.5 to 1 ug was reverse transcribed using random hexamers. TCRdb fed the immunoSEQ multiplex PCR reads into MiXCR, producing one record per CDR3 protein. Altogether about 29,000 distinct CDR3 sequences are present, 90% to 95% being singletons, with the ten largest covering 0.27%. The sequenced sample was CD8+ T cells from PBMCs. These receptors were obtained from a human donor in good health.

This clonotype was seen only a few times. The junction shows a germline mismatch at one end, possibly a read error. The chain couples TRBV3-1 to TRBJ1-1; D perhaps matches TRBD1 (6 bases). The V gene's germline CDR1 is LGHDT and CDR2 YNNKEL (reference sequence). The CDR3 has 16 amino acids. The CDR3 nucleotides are TGTGCCAGCAGCCAAGAGGATGAAAACAGGGATGCTGAGGCTTTCTTT. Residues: CASSQEDENRDAEAFF.

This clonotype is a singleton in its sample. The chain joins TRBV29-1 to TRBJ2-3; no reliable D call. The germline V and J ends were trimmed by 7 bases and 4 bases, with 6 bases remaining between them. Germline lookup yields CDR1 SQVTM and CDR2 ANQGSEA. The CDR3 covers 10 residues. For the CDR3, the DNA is TGCAGCGGGGGATCAGATACGCAGTATTTT. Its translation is CSGGSDTQYF.

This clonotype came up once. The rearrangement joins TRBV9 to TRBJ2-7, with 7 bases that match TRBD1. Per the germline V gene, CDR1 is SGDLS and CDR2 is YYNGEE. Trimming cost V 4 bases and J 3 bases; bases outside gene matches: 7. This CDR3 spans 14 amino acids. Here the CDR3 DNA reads TGTGCCAGCAGCCCAACGAGGACAGGCTACGAGCAGTACTTC. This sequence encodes CASSPTRTGYEQYF.

In DNA, the CDR3 is TGTGCCAGCAGTGAGCGGGGGGGCACAGATACGCAGTATTTT. It encodes CASSERGGTDTQYF. V usage is TRBV6-4 and J usage is TRBJ2-3; 8 nucleotides agree with TRBD2. CDR1 and CDR2 (germline): MRHNA, SNTAGT. J gave up 1 base and V 3 bases, and 0 bases lay outside the gene matches. The CDR3 has 14 residues.

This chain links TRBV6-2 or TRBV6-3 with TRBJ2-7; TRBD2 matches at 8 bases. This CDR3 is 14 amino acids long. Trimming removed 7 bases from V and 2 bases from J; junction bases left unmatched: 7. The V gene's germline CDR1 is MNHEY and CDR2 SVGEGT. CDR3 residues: CASTLAGTTYEQYF. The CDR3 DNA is TGTGCCAGCACCTTAGCGGGAACGACCTACGAGCAGTACTTC.

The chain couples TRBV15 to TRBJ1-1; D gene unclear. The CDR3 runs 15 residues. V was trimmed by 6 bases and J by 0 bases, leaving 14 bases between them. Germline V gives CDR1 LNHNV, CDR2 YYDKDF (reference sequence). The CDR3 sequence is CATRRRGSLNTEAFF. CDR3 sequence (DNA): TGTGCCACCAGACGGAGAGGCTCCCTGAACACTGAAGCTTTCTTT.

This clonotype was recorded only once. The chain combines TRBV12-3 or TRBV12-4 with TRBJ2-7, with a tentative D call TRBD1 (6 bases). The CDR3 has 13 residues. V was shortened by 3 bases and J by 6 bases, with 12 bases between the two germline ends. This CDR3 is CASSFLARGEQYF. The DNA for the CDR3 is TGTGCCAGCAGTTTTCTAGCCAGGGGCGAGCAGTACTTC.

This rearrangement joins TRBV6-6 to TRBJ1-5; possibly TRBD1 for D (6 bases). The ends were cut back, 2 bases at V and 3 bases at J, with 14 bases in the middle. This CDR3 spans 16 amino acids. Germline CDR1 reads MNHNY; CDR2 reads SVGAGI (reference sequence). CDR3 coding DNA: TGTGCCAGCAGTTACGACTGGGCAGGGGTCAATCAGCCCCAGCATTTT. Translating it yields CASSYDWAGVNQPQHF.

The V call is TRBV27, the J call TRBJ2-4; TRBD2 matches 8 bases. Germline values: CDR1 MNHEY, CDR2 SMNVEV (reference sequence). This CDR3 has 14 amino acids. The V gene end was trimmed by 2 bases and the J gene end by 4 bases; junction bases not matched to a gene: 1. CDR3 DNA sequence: TGTGCCAGCAGTTTACGGGGGGGGAAAAACATTCAGTACTTC. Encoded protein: CASSLRGGKNIQYF.

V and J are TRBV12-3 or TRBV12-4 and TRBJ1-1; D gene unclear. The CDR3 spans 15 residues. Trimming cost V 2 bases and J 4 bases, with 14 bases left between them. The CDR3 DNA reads TGTGCCAGCAGTTTAAATAAAGGTGTGGGCACTGAAGCTTTCTTT. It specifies CASSLNKGVGTEAFF.

The CDR3 DNA sequence: TGTGCCAGCAGCTTAGGCCCGGCTAAAGAGACCCAGTACTTC. It encodes CASSLGPAKETQYF. The rearrangement links TRBV7-2 to TRBJ2-5; no clear D gene. V lost 1 base and J lost 3, with 9 bases in between. Looked up from germline, CDR1 is SGHTA and CDR2 is FQGNSA. The CDR3 consists of 14 residues.

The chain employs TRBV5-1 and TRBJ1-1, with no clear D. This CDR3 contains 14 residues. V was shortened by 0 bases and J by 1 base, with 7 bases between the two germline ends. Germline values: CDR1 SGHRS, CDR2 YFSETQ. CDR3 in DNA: TGCGCCAGCAGCTTGGCCCCGAAGAACACTGAAGCTTTCTTT. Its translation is CASSLAPKNTEAFF.

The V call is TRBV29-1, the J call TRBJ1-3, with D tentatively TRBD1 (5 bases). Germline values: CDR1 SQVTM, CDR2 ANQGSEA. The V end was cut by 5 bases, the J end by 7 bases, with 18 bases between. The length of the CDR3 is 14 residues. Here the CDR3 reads CSVSLRVEGNTIYF. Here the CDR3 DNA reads TGCAGCGTTTCTTTGCGGGTCGAGGGGAACACCATATATTTT.

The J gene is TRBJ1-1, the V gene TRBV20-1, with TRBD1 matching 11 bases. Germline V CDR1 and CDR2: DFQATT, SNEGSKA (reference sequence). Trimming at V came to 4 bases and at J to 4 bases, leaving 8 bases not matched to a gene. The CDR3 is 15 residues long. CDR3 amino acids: CSAISPDRGPTEAFF. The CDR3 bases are TGCAGTGCTATCTCACCGGACAGGGGGCCCACTGAAGCTTTCTTT.

CDR3 region: CASSYLQSSDEQYF. As DNA, the CDR3 is TGTGCCAGCAGTTACTTACAGTCCAGCGACGAGCAGTACTTC. The V call is TRBV6-6, the J call TRBJ2-7; the D is unclear. This CDR3 has 14 amino acids. V was clipped by 1 base and J by 5 bases, with 12 bases between them. Germline CDR1 reads MNHNY; CDR2 reads SVGAGI (reference sequence).

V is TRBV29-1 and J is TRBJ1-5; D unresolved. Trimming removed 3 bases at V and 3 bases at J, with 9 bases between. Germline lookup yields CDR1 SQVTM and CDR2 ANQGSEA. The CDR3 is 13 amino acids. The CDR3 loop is CSVDLGFNQPQHF. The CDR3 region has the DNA TGCAGCGTTGACCTGGGTTTCAATCAGCCCCAGCATTTT.

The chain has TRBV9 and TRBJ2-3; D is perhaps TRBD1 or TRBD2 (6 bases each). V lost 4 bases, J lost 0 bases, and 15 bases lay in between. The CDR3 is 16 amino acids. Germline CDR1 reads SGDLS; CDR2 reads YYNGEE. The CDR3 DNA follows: TGTGCCAGCAGCCCCCCGGGGGCGGCTAGCACAGATACGCAGTATTTT. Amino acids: CASSPPGAASTDTQYF.

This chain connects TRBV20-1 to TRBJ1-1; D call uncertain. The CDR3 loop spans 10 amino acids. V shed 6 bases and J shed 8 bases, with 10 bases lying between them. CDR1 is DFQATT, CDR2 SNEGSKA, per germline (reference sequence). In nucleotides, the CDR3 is TGCAGTGCGCACCTAGAAGAAGCTTTCTTT. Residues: CSAHLEEAFF.

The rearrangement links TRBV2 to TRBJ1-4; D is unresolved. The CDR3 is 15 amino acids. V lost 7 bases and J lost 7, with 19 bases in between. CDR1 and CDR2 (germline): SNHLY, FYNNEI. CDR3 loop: CASTLRSGSSEKLFF. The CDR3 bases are TGTGCCAGCACCCTACGGTCGGGAAGTAGTGAAAAACTGTTTTTT.

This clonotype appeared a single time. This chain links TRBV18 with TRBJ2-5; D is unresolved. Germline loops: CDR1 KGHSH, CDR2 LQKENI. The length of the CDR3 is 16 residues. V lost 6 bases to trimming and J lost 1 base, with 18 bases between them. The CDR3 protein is CASSPPSGDSQETQYF. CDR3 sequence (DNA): TGTGCCAGCTCCCCCCCGAGTGGCGACTCCCAAGAGACCCAGTACTTC.

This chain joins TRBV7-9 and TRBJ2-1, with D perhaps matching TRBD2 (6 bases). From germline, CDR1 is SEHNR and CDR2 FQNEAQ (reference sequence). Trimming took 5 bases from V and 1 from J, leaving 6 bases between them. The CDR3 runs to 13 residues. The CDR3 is CASSGTSYNEQFF. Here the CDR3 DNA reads TGTGCCAGCAGCGGGACTTCCTACAATGAGCAGTTCTTC. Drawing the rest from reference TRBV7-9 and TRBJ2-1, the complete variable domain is DTGVSQNPRHKITKRGQNVTFRCDPISEHNRLYWYRQTLGQGPEFLTYFQNEAQLEKSRLLSDRFSAERPKGSFSTLEIQRTEQGDSAMYLCASSGTSYNEQFFGPGTRLTVL.

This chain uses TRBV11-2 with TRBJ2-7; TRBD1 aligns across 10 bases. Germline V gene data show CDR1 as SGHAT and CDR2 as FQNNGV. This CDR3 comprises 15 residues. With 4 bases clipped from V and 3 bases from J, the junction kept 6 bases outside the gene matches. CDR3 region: CASSWGQGLGYEQYF. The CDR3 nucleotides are TGTGCCAGCAGCTGGGGACAGGGGCTTGGCTACGAGCAGTACTTC.

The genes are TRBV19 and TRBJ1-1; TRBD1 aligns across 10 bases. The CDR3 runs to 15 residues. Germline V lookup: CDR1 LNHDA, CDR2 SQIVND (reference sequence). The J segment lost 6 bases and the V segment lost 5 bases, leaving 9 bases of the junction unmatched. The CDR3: CASSDSGTGDSEAFF. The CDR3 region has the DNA TGTGCCAGTAGTGACTCCGGGACAGGGGACTCTGAAGCTTTCTTT.

The DNA for the CDR3 is TGTGCCAGTAAAAGAACAGTCTACCAAGAGACCCAGTACTTC. The encoded protein is CASKRTVYQETQYF. V usage is TRBV19 and J usage is TRBJ2-5; D gene ambiguous. Per germline, CDR1 LNHDA and CDR2 SQIVND (reference sequence). The CDR3 runs to 14 residues. V lost 7 bases and J lost 0, with 12 bases in between.

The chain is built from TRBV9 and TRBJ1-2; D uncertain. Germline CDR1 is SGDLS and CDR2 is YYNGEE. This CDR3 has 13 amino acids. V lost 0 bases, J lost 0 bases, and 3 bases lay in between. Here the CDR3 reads CASSVDTNYGYTF. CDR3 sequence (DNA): TGTGCCAGCAGCGTAGACACTAACTATGGCTACACCTTC.

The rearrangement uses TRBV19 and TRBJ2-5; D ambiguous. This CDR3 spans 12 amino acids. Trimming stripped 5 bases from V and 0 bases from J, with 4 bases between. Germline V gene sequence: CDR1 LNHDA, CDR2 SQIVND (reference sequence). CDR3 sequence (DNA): TGTGCCAGTAGTGCCAACCAAGAGACCCAGTACTTC. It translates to CASSANQETQYF.